This TCR beta chain was recovered during a study of blood T cell repertoires in COVID-19. This clone was observed once. This CDR3 has 17 residues. Germline values: CDR1 MDHEN, CDR2 SYDVKM. J was trimmed by 1 base and V by 5 bases; bases with no gene match: 10. Using immunoSEQ multiplex PCR, the repertoire was profiled, and TCRdb retains in-frame clones only, with some absent. In the table there are roughly 260,000 clones, around nine tenths of which are singletons. The TCR was taken from a woman in her forties who had recovered from COVID-19. V gene TRBV28 combines with J gene TRBJ1-4; 7 bases fit TRBD1. The specimen sequenced was peripheral blood. As DNA, the CDR3 is TGTGCCAGCAGTCCAACCCCGGGACAGTTAACTAATGAAAAACTGTTTTTT. It translates to CASSPTPGQLTNEKLFF. Complete variable domain (other parts from reference TRBV28 and TRBJ1-4): DVKVTQSSRYLVKRTGEKVFLECVQDMDHENMFWYRQDPGLGLRLIYFSYDVKMKEKGDIPEGYSVSREKKERFSLILESASTNQTSMYLCASSPTPGQLTNEKLFFGSGTQLSVL.